This T cell receptor beta chain was profiled in a study of CXCR3-negative and CXCR3-positive naive CD8 T cells. On the study more broadly: The study obtained 130 million to 150 million TRB reads, about 1.5 +/- 0.3 million per library.

The CDR3 extends over 16 amino acids. Per germline, CDR1 SGHNT and CDR2 YYREEE (reference sequence). Study-wide results and limits: TRBV-TRBJ usage was similar across naive CXCR3 subsets but distinct in memory cells. CXCR3-positive naive cells carried more hydrophobic TRB CDR3s than CXCR3-negative naive cells did.

UMI-labeled 5' RACE yielded the TRB cDNA libraries. TCRdb reprocessed the 5' RACE reads, keeping one entry per CDR3 protein, no DNA. The sample data list around 160,000 distinct CDR3 sequences. To note about this clonotype: Its antigen is still unknown.

Identification of naive CD8+ T cells rested on CD45RO-CCR7+CD27+CD95- status. The chain is built from TRBV5-4 and TRBJ2-5; no DNA is available, so the TRBD1 call from TCRdb remains unchecked. This clonotype was sampled from a human donor in good health. Some clones in this sample may be carry-over from other donors' samples. Sequencing was carried out using naive CXCR3+ CD8+ T cells from blood. Stated subset: CD45RO-CCR7+CD27+CD95- naive CD8+ T cells expressing CXCR3 (TNR3+). The CDR3 loop reads CASSLDPGGLQETQYF.